This T cell receptor (beta chain) was observed in a study of multiple sclerosis patients with progressive multifocal leukoencephalopathy. The CDR3 is 14 residues long. Trimming pared 5 bases from V and 6 bases from J, leaving 17 bases between. Looked up from germline, CDR1 is MNHEY and CDR2 is SVGAGI. Time point here: before natalizumab initiation. Some clones are missing from TCRdb's copy, which holds only in-frame ones; the method was immunoSEQ multiplex PCR. The sample has about 32,000 clones, about 92% seen once. The chain carries TRBV6-5 and TRBJ2-7, with D perhaps TRBD2 (6 bases). The source is a man aged 30 to 39 with multiple sclerosis. The sample was PBMCs. The CDR3 sequence: CASSPSFHGSEQYF. DNA of the CDR3: TGTGCCAGCAGTCCTAGTTTTCACGGGAGCGAGCAGTACTTC.